Below, 20 T cell receptor beta chains from the same sample are listed, as sequenced in a study of early T cells in non-severe SARS-CoV-2 infection. TCRdb ran MiXCR on the 5' RACE reads and lists one entry per CDR3 protein. The data show about 44,000 distinct CDR3 sequences, about 23% seen once. Sequencing used whole blood, obtained at baseline. These receptors all stem from an adult who was a healthcare worker with PCR-confirmed SARS-CoV-2 infection or an uninfected control (not recorded which).

The rearrangement links TRBV11-3 to TRBJ2-3; 9 positions match TRBD2. V lost 2 bases, J lost 3 bases, and 3 bases stayed unmatched. The CDR3 contains 15 residues. Looked up from germline, CDR1 is SGHNT and CDR2 is YENEEA. The CDR3 DNA reads as TGTGCCAGCAGCTTACAGAGCGGGGGGACAGATACGCAGTATTTT. It encodes CASSLQSGGTDTQYF.

This clonotype was detected ten times or more. V gene TRBV7-9 combines with J gene TRBJ2-7; TRBD1 matches 7 bases. The trim removed 1 base at V and 7 bases at J, leaving 4 bases unmatched. Germline CDR1 reads SEHNR; CDR2 reads FQNEAQ (reference sequence). The CDR3 runs to 13 residues. This CDR3 is CASSLGDSGEQYF. CDR3 sequence (DNA): TGTGCCAGCAGCTTAGGGGACAGTGGGGAGCAGTACTTC.

This clonotype appeared a single time. This chain's CDR3 is CASSRQSMNTEAFF. In nucleotides, the CDR3 is TGTGCCAGCAGCCGACAGAGCATGAACACTGAAGCTTTCTTT. V and J are TRBV7-2 and TRBJ1-1, with D maybe TRBD1 (5 bases). Trimming removed 5 bases at V and 0 bases at J, with 10 bases between. Germline V gene data show CDR1 as SGHTA and CDR2 as FQGNSA. The CDR3 length is 14 residues.

This clonotype showed up just a few times. The chain employs TRBV7-9 and TRBJ2-5; no definite D call. Trimming left V 8 bases short and J 2 bases short, with 6 bases between. CDR3 length: 11 amino acids. CDR1 is SEHNR, CDR2 FQNEAQ, per germline (reference sequence). The CDR3 DNA reads TGTGCCAGCTCGGAGCAAGAGACCCAGTACTTC. This sequence encodes CASSEQETQYF. The complete variable domain, with remaining parts taken from reference TRBV7-9 and TRBJ2-5, reads DTGVSQNPRHKITKRGQNVTFRCDPISEHNRLYWYRQTLGQGPEFLTYFQNEAQLEKSRLLSDRFSAERPKGSFSTLEIQRTEQGDSAMYLCASSEQETQYFGPGTRLLVL.

The rearrangement joins TRBV29-1 to TRBJ1-5, with D unresolved. The CDR3 is 13 amino acids. Looked up from germline, CDR1 is SQVTM and CDR2 is ANQGSEA. V was trimmed by 8 bases and J by 7 bases, leaving 18 bases between them. CDR3 nucleotides: TGCAGCATTGGGATGGGCACCGGACAGCCCCAGCATTTT. Translating gives CSIGMGTGQPQHF.

CDR3 in DNA: TGTGCCAGCAGTCCGGGACGGATCTCTGGAAACACCATATATTTT. Its protein is CASSPGRISGNTIYF. This sequence joins TRBV6-2 or TRBV6-3 and TRBJ1-3; a possible D gene is TRBD1 (5 bases). V was shortened by 5 bases and J by 0 bases, with 11 bases between the two germline ends. The CDR3 loop spans 15 amino acids. Germline CDR1 MNHEY, CDR2 SVGEGT.

This sequence joins TRBV6-6 and TRBJ2-7, with 8 bases that match TRBD1. Germline V CDR1 and CDR2: MNHNY, SVGAGI (reference sequence). The CDR3 is 15 residues long. V trimming: 5 bases; J trimming: 4 bases; junction bases outside the gene matches: 10. This CDR3 is CASSNGRQGSYEQYF. In DNA, the CDR3 is TGTGCCAGCAGTAACGGGCGACAGGGGAGTTACGAGCAGTACTTC.

The V gene is TRBV29-1, the J gene TRBJ2-3; D unresolved. Germline V CDR1 and CDR2: SQVTM, ANQGSEA. This CDR3 is built from 15 residues. The germline V and J ends were trimmed by 1 base and 2 bases, with 13 bases remaining between them. CDR3 region: CSVEAAQALTDTQYF. The CDR3 nucleotides read TGCAGCGTTGAAGCGGCGCAGGCGCTCACAGATACGCAGTATTTT.

The chain recombines TRBV19 with TRBJ2-1; the D is unclear. Germline V gene data show CDR1 as LNHDA and CDR2 as SQIVND (reference sequence). The CDR3 consists of 13 residues. Trimming stripped 3 bases from V and 5 bases from J, with 8 bases between. The DNA of the CDR3 is TGTGCCAGTAGTATGGTACTCGACAATGAGCAGTTCTTC. It encodes CASSMVLDNEQFF.

The genes are TRBV6-4 and TRBJ2-2; possibly TRBD2 for D (5 bases). Per germline, CDR1 MRHNA and CDR2 SNTAGT. The CDR3 consists of 13 residues. V was pared by 11 bases and J by 1 base, with 11 bases between. CDR3 in DNA: TGTGCCGTTCAGGACTTGAACACCGGGGAGCTGTTTTTT. Translated, it gives CAVQDLNTGELFF.

Here the CDR3 reads CASSPPTGSSYEQYF. The CDR3, as DNA: TGTGCCAGCTCACCACCGACAGGGAGCTCCTACGAGCAGTACTTC. This chain links TRBV18 with TRBJ2-7; 7 nucleotides agree with TRBD1. The CDR3 has 15 amino acids. Trimming at V came to 0 bases and at J to 0 bases, leaving 2 bases not matched to a gene. CDR1 and CDR2 (germline): KGHSH, LQKENI.

The V call is TRBV19, the J call TRBJ1-5; no reliable D call. Trimming cost V 5 bases and J 0 bases, with 17 bases left between them. The CDR3 loop spans 17 amino acids. The germline CDR1 and CDR2 sequences are LNHDA and SQIVND (reference sequence). This CDR3 reads CASSLPVGSNSNQPQHF. CDR3 sequence (DNA): TGTGCCAGTAGTCTCCCAGTCGGTTCGAATAGCAATCAGCCCCAGCATTTT.

This clonotype occurred a few times. V and J are TRBV11-3 and TRBJ2-1; D not resolved. V dropped 1 base and J dropped 10 bases, with 11 bases sitting between them. CDR1 and CDR2 from the germline V gene are SGHNT and YENEEA. The CDR3 length is 13 residues. The CDR3 DNA reads TGTGCCAGCAGCTTAGGGAATTCTGGGGAGCAGTTCTTC. Residues: CASSLGNSGEQFF.

As regards this clonotype: A read error is possible here, since a much larger clone lies one base away. The rearrangement joins TRBV13 to TRBJ2-5; 8 bases are shared with TRBD2. The V gene end was trimmed by 4 bases and the J gene end by 3 bases; junction bases not matched to a gene: 10. CDR3 length equals 16 residues. Per the germline V gene, CDR1 is PRHDT and CDR2 is FYEKMQ (reference sequence). CDR3 DNA: TGTGCCAGCAGCTCCGAGGTTAGCGGGGAAAAAGAGACCCAGTACTTC. As protein: CASSSEVSGEKETQYF.

J is TRBJ2-4 and V is TRBV6-2 or TRBV6-3; the D is unclear. Trimming removed 4 bases from V and 15 bases from J, with 16 bases in between. CDR1 and CDR2 (germline): MNHEY, SVGEGT. The length of the CDR3 is 12 residues. CDR3: CASSLSFEVPYF. CDR3 DNA: TGTGCCAGCAGTTTGTCTTTCGAGGTTCCGTACTTC.

The chain recombines TRBV7-6 with TRBJ2-5; D is unclear. The V end was cut by 5 bases, the J end by 1 base, with 8 bases between. From germline, CDR1 is SGHVS and CDR2 FNYEAQ. This CDR3 contains 13 residues. The CDR3 DNA is TGTGCCAGCAGCCGCTATGGCCAAGAGACCCAGTACTTC. Translated: CASSRYGQETQYF.

The CDR3, as DNA: TGTGCCAGCAGTTACGCGGGGTCGGCCAACGTCCTGACTTTC. This sequence encodes CASSYAGSANVLTF. This chain uses TRBV6-5 with TRBJ2-6, with D perhaps TRBD2 (6 bases). V was cut by 2 bases and J by 6 bases, with 8 bases left in between. The CDR3 is made up of 14 amino acids. In germline, CDR1 is MNHEY, CDR2 SVGAGI.

This clonotype has more than one count but fewer than ten. The V gene is TRBV7-8, the J gene TRBJ1-2; 9 bases fit TRBD1. This CDR3 spans 13 amino acids. Trimming took 4 bases from V and 5 from J; bases not matched to a gene: 2. Per germline, CDR1 SGHVS and CDR2 FQNEAQ. Written as DNA, the CDR3 is TGTGCCAGCAGCTGGGACAGGGCTTATGGCTACACCTTC. This translates into CASSWDRAYGYTF. The complete variable domain, with remaining parts taken from reference TRBV7-8 and TRBJ1-2, reads GAGVSQSPRYKVAKRGQDVALRCDPISGHVSLFWYQQALGQGPEFLTYFQNEAQLDKSGLPSDRFFAERPEGSVSTLKIQRTQQEDSAVYLCASSWDRAYGYTFGSGTRLTVV.

This clonotype was counted only a few times. J is TRBJ2-1 and V is TRBV12-3 or TRBV12-4; the match to TRBD1 covers 8 bases. V shed 4 bases, J shed 6 bases, and the junction held 5 bases outside the gene matches. This CDR3 has 14 residues. The CDR3 loop reads CASSSPGQGNEQFF. CDR3 bases: TGTGCCAGCAGTTCCCCAGGACAGGGCAATGAGCAGTTCTTC.

The rearrangement links TRBV2 to TRBJ2-5; D unclear. Per germline, CDR1 SNHLY and CDR2 FYNNEI. The CDR3 totals 12 residues. The V and J ends lost 3 bases and 2 bases respectively, with 4 bases between them. The CDR3 loop is CASSENQETQYF. The CDR3 coding sequence is TGTGCCAGCAGTGAGAATCAAGAGACCCAGTACTTC.